This TCR beta chain emerged from a study of cytomegalovirus exposure and HLA in healthy donors (dated by TCRdb to 2016 to 2017). Regarding the study in general: In an earlier analysis of approximately 640 of the donors, approximately 300 Gb of sequence data and 90 million to 120 million unique TCR beta sequences from some 170 million T cells were reported. An earlier analysis of more than 450 of the donors used high-throughput TCR beta sequencing to judge whether each TCR beta V gene segment behaved as functional or pseudogenic. The number of donors typed differed by locus, with roughly 629-640 for A, B, C, DRB1 and DQB1, around 500 for DQA1, over 600 for DPA1, and over 400 for DPB1. The study profiled the T cell repertoires of about 720 subjects by immunosequencing and related them to cytomegalovirus serostatus. Along with the approximately 600-subject first cohort, a separate validation cohort of approximately 110 different subjects was used. An early release that covered fewer than 750 HLA-typed donors contained about 300 gigabases of sequencing data and around 80 million unique TCR sequences. About five DR-DQ haplotypes were treated as single units for association and clustering because of strong linkage in the cohort. The study was designed to test whether signatures of past pathogen exposure could be identified by cataloging public T cell receptors. Donor age, sex, ethnicity and CMV serostatus were collected together with the repertoire data. A later genetic analysis used genome-wide SNP genotypes for about 65% of the 666 donors, treating that subset as a discovery cohort. On average, around 240,000 unique TCR beta nucleotide sequences were sequenced per donor among 398 genotyped donors of the cohort, with around 19% of those sequences being non-productive. All discovery cohort repertoires had been generated on a single sequencing platform. A later analysis re-analyzed previously published TCR beta repertoires from 666 donors and added high-resolution HLA genotyping to study TCR occurrence patterns. HLA typing included class I and class II loci at four-digit resolution. High-throughput TCR immunosequencing, statistical association of individual TCRs with disease status, and machine learning were combined to predict cytomegalovirus infection status. Of the 398 genotyped donors, around 81% fell in the genetic ancestry cluster associated with self-reported Caucasian donors. Rather than drawing on any new phenotypic data, the later analysis identified candidate immune exposures from TCR beta sequences and the way those sequences occurred across donors. The paper's findings and limits, for the study overall: An earlier analysis of approximately 570 of the donors showed that most TCR beta V segments appeared in productive rearrangements either about 87% or about 30% of the time, which broadly matched IMGT annotations. Because counts were too low, 15 or so rarely observed V segments, including chromosome 9 orphons, were excluded from the earlier analysis of about 500 of the donors. A later analysis found that HLA-associated TCR beta chains were more clonally expanded and had lower generation probabilities than equally common non-associated chains. The sequencing pipeline was judged likely to have produced a cluster of highly shared sequence variants as a technical artifact. A total of about 180 TCR beta chains were listed by the study as associated with cytomegalovirus. HLA typing was unavailable for some donors at each locus, so association tests used only the typed subset. It was suggested by the authors that the approach could potentially be generalized to other disease states and immunological phenotypes. In a later analysis, most CMV-associated TCR beta chains were found to appear HLA-restricted, with HLA associations seemingly driven largely by CMV exposure. CMV serostatus was the only immune exposure information available for the cohort. A further reported finding was that TCR beta sequences accurately predicted the HLA-A and HLA-B alleles for most subjects in the first cohort. Strong co-occurrence of HLA alleles, especially DR and DQ, made assigning TCR associations to individual alleles difficult. Roughly uniform sequencing depth across donors was assumed in presence/absence analyses, although this assumption may not hold. Only TCR beta chains were sequenced in this cohort, and the absence of alpha or paired-chain data limited detectable features. In vitro tests confirmed that a few of the cytomegalovirus-associated TCR beta chains recognize cytomegalovirus antigens. A later genetic analysis reported fewer N-insertions in productive TCRs among donors in an Asian-associated ancestry cluster than the roughly 690-donor mean. Most TCR sequences were seen in very few donors, while some public TCRs were found in many individuals. Specific HLA alleles were associated with about 17,000 TCR beta sequences at a false discovery rate of 0.05 in a later analysis. According to a later analysis, TCR association rates differed among HLA loci, with DRB1 alleles showing the most associated TCRs and HLA-C alleles showing the fewest. In both the original and validation cohorts, the classifier was reported to diagnose cytomegalovirus status with high specificity and sensitivity. Correlated functional status among segregating V segments might be attributable to linkage disequilibrium, but an unknown experimental factor could not be ruled out. Because the 87-base-pair reads could not distinguish some IMGT-functional V segments, including TRBV6-2 and TRBV6-3, those segments were excluded. An association between a missense DCLRE1C variant and V-gene and J-gene trimming of TCR beta chains was found in a later genetic analysis and replicated in an independent cohort. A later analysis reported that several top co-occurrence clusters appeared linked to parvovirus B19, influenza, CMV and Epstein-Barr virus.

Worth noting for this clone: This receptor's antigen is unknown.

Libraries were constructed by the immunoSEQ multiplex PCR assay. For the multiplex PCR, a mixture combining 60 forward primers for TCR Vbeta segments and 13 reverse primers for TCR Jbeta segments was used. The CDR3 region of rearranged TCR beta genes was amplified from genomic DNA by a multiplex PCR assay. The amplified TCR beta libraries were sequenced on the Illumina HiSeq System as 87-base-pair reads. From the authors' description of their analysis: A later analysis tallied 80 million to 95 million unique TCR beta chains across the 700 or so repertoires, and some 10 million of those chains were shared by two or more donors. Raw reads were error-corrected and collapsed into unique sequences by a nearest-neighbor algorithm in which closely related sequences were merged to remove PCR and sequencing errors. Alignment of CDR3 sequences to IMGT reference sequences was used to assign V, D and J gene segments. For a sequence to be retained, a match of at least six nucleotides to both a V gene segment and a J gene segment was required. Rearrangements were classified as productive when the CDR3 lacked stop codons and remained in frame with V and J, and all other rearrangements were classified as non-productive. Following IMGT convention, CDR3 was defined as the stretch from the second conserved V-encoded cysteine to the conserved J-encoded phenylalanine. Sequences without an unambiguous match to a single V gene segment were excluded from the earlier analysis of 450 to 650 of the donors. In an earlier analysis of a few hundred of the donors, V segments were called functional above 56.7% productive rearrangements and were called segregating when the between-donor standard deviation exceeded 5%. To diagnose cytomegalovirus status from the catalog of TCR beta chain sequences, a statistical classification framework was built. V and J gene assignment, in a later analysis, came from comparing TCR nucleotide sequences with IMGT/GENE-DB human TR gene sequences. Using the TCRdist pipeline, a later analysis assigned CDR3 sequences along with most-parsimonious VDJ recombination scenarios. In a later analysis, each TCR beta chain was defined by its CDR3 amino acid sequence together with its V-gene family, and reads lacking a unique V-gene family were excluded. As a way to deal with suspected cross-contamination and a sequencing artifact, a later analysis dropped nearly 600 nucleotide sequences that were highly shared and had low generation probability. A later analysis calculated a clonal expansion index for each public chain from normalized within-repertoire ranks of inferred template counts. Generation probabilities in a later analysis came from a VDJ recombination model fitted to out-of-frame rearrangements, and those results were checked against IGoR. In a later analysis, TCR-TCR, TCR-HLA and TCR-CMV co-occurrence was scored with hypergeometric tests, and a repertoire-size bias correction was applied to TCR pairs. A later analysis estimated false discovery rates by permuting HLA or CMV assignments 20 times. In a later analysis, co-occurring TCRs were grouped using DBSCAN, with TCRdist sequence similarity added in when clustering inside HLA-allele-positive subsets. Repertoires with fewer than 30,000 or more than 120,000 public chains, plus five repertoires with anomalous nucleotide sharing, were excluded from co-occurrence clustering. Imported from immuneACCESS, the table was reduced by TCRdb to in-frame sequences with V and J called. These copies leave out some clones; in studies compared against another copy, an unresolved V gene accounts for under half, and the cause of the remainder is not known. The V and J calls and clone size come from that table; D and trimming were worked out from the DNA. The sample table holds about 150,000 clones. The top ten constitute 1.5% to 2% of the sample.

The cohort comprised more than 550 healthy bone marrow donors. Cohort members were all nominally healthy when sampled, although unrecorded immune exposures were likely present. The donor tested CMV seronegative, placing the donor among the roughly 350 seronegative members of the cohort. A peripheral blood sample was collected from each donor, and TCR beta sequencing was performed on peripheral blood mononuclear cells. The Qiagen DNeasy Blood Extraction Kit was used to extract genomic DNA from the blood cell samples. Unmatched junction bases come to 8, with V trimmed by 2 bases and J by 1 base. The CDR3, from cysteine to phenylalanine, totals 16 residues. Only the CDR3 part of the read is kept: 48 bases, read in frame from the first base. From the germline V gene, CDR1 is SGHRS and CDR2 is YFSETQ.

Sequences were obtained from PBMCs. This receptor was obtained from a woman aged 45-60 years in good health and CMV-seronegative. Rearrangement joined TRBV5-1 to TRBJ1-1; 7 middle bases align to TRBD1. In nucleotide form, the sequence is TGCGCCAGCAGCTTTGGGGCAGGGGGGACGAACACTGAAGCTTTCTTT. Its amino acids are CASSFGAGGTNTEAFF.